The entry below describes one T cell receptor (beta chain). Study processing details: The assay estimated nucleated cells by amplifying reference gene primers. Clones were read by immunoSEQ multiplex PCR, and TCRdb kept only the in-frame ones, dropping some. D and trimming were read from the DNA, whereas the V and J calls and clone size are those reported in that table. The data show 200,000 to 250,000 clones, with roughly 88% seen just once and more than 1.4% held by the top ten. The sample originates from a study of blood T cell repertoires in COVID-19. Study context: The study drew acute and convalescent COVID-19 samples from the United States, Italy and Spain. Sources were T cells, B-cell-depleted T cells, or PBMCs; the material itself was cDNA or gDNA.

CDR3 length: 13 residues. From germline, CDR1 is MNHNY and CDR2 SVGAGI (reference sequence). Trimming shortened V by 5 bases and J by 8 bases, and 15 bases separated the two germline ends. The specimen was peripheral blood. The genes are TRBV6-6 and TRBJ1-2; D not certain. This clonotype was obtained from a young man with active or convalescent COVID-19. CDR3 nucleotide sequence: TGTGCCAGCAGTACGAAACAAGTTAGCGGCTACACCTTC. Its translation: CASSTKQVSGYTF.